The clone carrying this TCR beta chain was found many times. Antigen unknown. The data originate from a study of T cells after yellow fever vaccination. TCRdb re-called the 5' RACE reads with MiXCR, one entry per CDR3 protein. The repertoire has tens of thousands of distinct CDR3 sequences, around 5% of them found once; the top ten carry approximately 39%. Study results and limitations: The secondary response peaked faster, at day 5 versus 15, but was weaker. Contaminating bulk clonotypes could be abundant in FACS-sorted repertoires.

Trimming shortened V by 8 bases and J by 2 bases, and 7 bases separated the two germline ends. CDR1 and CDR2 from the germline V gene are LNHNV and YYDKDF (reference sequence). The CDR3 is 12 residues long. This receptor was identified in a man aged 30 to 39 who received the YFV17D yellow fever vaccine. The chain carries TRBV15 and TRBJ2-1; D is unclear. Here the sequenced sample was CD8+ T cells sorted from PBMCs, taken 10 days after the yellow fever booster vaccination. In nucleotides, the CDR3 is TGTGCCACCGCACGGGCCTACAATGAGCAGTTCTTC. Its translation: CATARAYNEQFF. Full variable domain (missing parts from reference TRBV15 and TRBJ2-1): DAMVIQNPRYQVTQFGKPVTLSCSQTLNHNVMYWYQQKSSQAPKLLFHYYDKDFNNEADTPDNFQSRRPNTSFCFLDIRSPGLGDTAMYLCATARAYNEQFFGPGTRLTVL.